These 16 T cell receptor beta chains came from one sample sequenced in a study of T cell responses to AZD1222 COVID-19 vaccine. Only in-frame clones appear in the TCRdb table, and some are missing; sequencing was by immunoSEQ multiplex PCR. The sample consists of approximately 100,000 clones, 80% to 90% of them appearing once. The sequencing used peripheral blood, collected on day 0 of AZD1222 vaccination. These receptors originate from an adult in good health.

The V call is TRBV4-1, the J call TRBJ2-2, with D possibly TRBD1 on 5 matching bases. Trimming removed 1 base from V and 6 bases from J, with 15 bases in between. This CDR3 region has 16 residues. Germline V gives CDR1 MGHRA, CDR2 YSYEKL. The CDR3 DNA reads as TGCGCCAGCAGCCAAGCGGCAGGGTTCGGACCCGGGGAGCTGTTTTTT. Amino acids: CASSQAAGFGPGELFF.

The chain couples TRBV25-1 to TRBJ1-5, with 9 bases aligning to TRBD1. Germline V gives CDR1 MGHDK, CDR2 SYGVNS. The V and J ends lost 6 bases and 6 bases, in that order; junction bases with no gene match: 9. The CDR3 is 15 amino acids. The CDR3 is CASSGPGQGLQPQHF. The CDR3 DNA is TGTGCCAGCAGCGGGCCGGGACAGGGTCTTCAGCCCCAGCATTTT.

The rearrangement uses TRBV24-1 and TRBJ2-3, with 13 bases identical to TRBD2. This CDR3 region has 16 residues. The germline V gene encodes CDR1 KGHDR and CDR2 SFDVKD. Unmatched junction bases numbered 6, after V lost 5 bases and J lost 5 bases. CDR3 nucleotides: TGTGCCACCAGTGCCGGGACTAGCGGGGCGGGAGATACGCAGTATTTT. The encoded protein is CATSAGTSGAGDTQYF.

The CDR3: CSVIEGGSSSYNEQFF. DNA of the CDR3: TGCAGCGTTATTGAAGGGGGCTCAAGCTCCTACAATGAGCAGTTCTTC. The rearrangement uses TRBV29-1 and TRBJ2-1, with TRBD1 identical over 7 bases. The CDR3 extends over 16 amino acids. Germline values: CDR1 SQVTM, CDR2 ANQGSEA. The ends lost 5 bases at V and 0 bases at J; junction bases unmatched: 10.

This clone has just one count. This rearrangement joins TRBV4-3 to TRBJ1-2; 7 bases match TRBD1. V was clipped by 2 bases and J by 4 bases; unmatched bases: 1. CDR1 and CDR2 from the germline V gene are LGHNA and YSLEER. The length of the CDR3 is 13 residues. CDR3 sequence: CASSQTGVYGYTF. CDR3 DNA: TGCGCCAGCAGCCAAACAGGGGTCTATGGCTACACCTTC.

The rearrangement joins TRBV27 to TRBJ2-1, with 14 positions matching TRBD2. This CDR3 is 16 amino acids long. The V and J ends lost 11 bases and 7 bases, in that order; junction bases with no gene match: 13. The germline V gene has CDR1 MNHEY and CDR2 SMNVEV (reference sequence). CDR3 coding DNA: TGTGCCGCGAGCGGTTGGACTAGCGGGAGGCAGAATGAGCAGTTCTTC. Residues: CAASGWTSGRQNEQFF.

The chain combines TRBV19 with TRBJ2-2; a weak D match, TRBD2 (5 bases). Trimming shortened V by 7 bases and J by 4 bases, and 13 bases separated the two germline ends. The CDR3 has 14 residues. Germline V lookup: CDR1 LNHDA, CDR2 SQIVND (reference sequence). The CDR3 loop is CASKASSSTGELFF. CDR3 in DNA: TGTGCCAGTAAGGCTAGCTCTTCCACCGGGGAGCTGTTTTTT.

This rearrangement joins TRBV7-2 to TRBJ1-4; D is unresolved. The germline gives CDR1 SGHTA, CDR2 FQGNSA. The V gene lost 1 base and the J gene lost 12 bases, with 12 bases spanning the gap. The length of the CDR3 is 13 residues. The CDR3 here is CASSLGPNEELFF. The CDR3 DNA follows: TGTGCCAGCAGCTTAGGCCCCAATGAGGAACTGTTTTTT.

This clone was detected once. The chain is built from TRBV12-5 and TRBJ2-5; D possibly uses TRBD1 or TRBD2 (5 bases each). The CDR3 extends over 17 amino acids. Germline CDR1 reads LGHNT; CDR2 reads FRNRAP. Trimming pared 5 bases from V and 5 bases from J, leaving 24 bases between. CDR3 DNA sequence: TGTGCTAGTGGTGCGGGCGTGGGGACGAAGTTAGGGGAGACCCAGTACTTC. Protein: CASGAGVGTKLGETQYF.

This clone was seen at least ten times. The CDR3 here is CASGDRGRSPLHF. The DNA for the CDR3 is TGTGCCAGCGGTGACAGGGGACGATCACCCCTCCACTTT. This rearrangement joins TRBV19 to TRBJ1-6, with TRBD1 matching 8 bases. This CDR3 region has 13 residues. Germline V gives CDR1 LNHDA, CDR2 SQIVND (reference sequence). The ends lost 9 bases at V and 10 bases at J; junction bases unmatched: 8.

The genes are TRBV7-6 and TRBJ2-2; D may correspond to TRBD1 or TRBD2 (6 bases each). The CDR3 covers 17 residues. CDR1 and CDR2 from the germline V gene are SGHVS and FNYEAQ. V was shortened by 7 bases and J by 2 bases, with 20 bases between the two germline ends. For the CDR3, the DNA is TGTGCCAGCACCATCCGGGGGATAGGGACAAACACCGGGGAGCTGTTTTTT. It is translated as CASTIRGIGTNTGELFF. Full variable domain (outside the CDR3, taken from reference TRBV7-6 and TRBJ2-2): GAGVSQSPRYKVTKRGQDVALRCDPISGHVSLYWYRQALGQGPEFLTYFNYEAQQDKSGLPNDRFSAERPEGSISTLTIQRTEQRDSAMYRCASTIRGIGTNTGELFFGEGSRLTVL.

The rearrangement links TRBV6-5 to TRBJ1-1; no clear D. The germline gives CDR1 MNHEY, CDR2 SVGAGI. The CDR3 has 13 residues. The ends were cut back, 5 bases at V and 5 bases at J, with 12 bases in the middle. The CDR3 sequence: CASSQRAGTEAFF. The CDR3 region has the DNA TGTGCCAGCAGTCAAAGGGCCGGGACTGAAGCTTTCTTT.

This clone was seen a single time. The rearrangement uses TRBV2 and TRBJ1-6; D remains unclear. V lost 5 bases and J 2 bases, leaving 10 bases between the germline ends. CDR3 length equals 15 residues. CDR1 is SNHLY and CDR2 is FYNNEI in the germline V gene. CDR3 bases: TGTGCCAGCAGTAGCGTGCACACCTATAATTCACCCCTCCACTTT. It encodes CASSSVHTYNSPLHF.

Within the sample, this clone is medium-sized. This chain uses TRBV2 with TRBJ2-4, with D perhaps assigned TRBD1 or TRBD2 (5 bases each). The germline CDR1 and CDR2 sequences are SNHLY and FYNNEI. V shed 8 bases and J shed 1 base, with 21 bases lying between them. The CDR3 has 17 residues. The CDR3 nucleotides read TGTGCCAGCCTGGACGGGGCCCATTCTCGGGCCAAAAACATTCAGTACTTC. Its protein is CASLDGAHSRAKNIQYF.

The chain joins TRBV25-1 to TRBJ1-2; TRBD1 might be the D (5 bases). Trimming took 2 bases from V and 8 from J, leaving 15 bases between them. Germline CDR1 reads MGHDK; CDR2 reads SYGVNS. The CDR3 consists of 14 residues. The CDR3 DNA sequence: TGTGCCAGCAGTGAAGGAGTTCGAGGGGTCGGCTACACCTTC. It is translated as CASSEGVRGVGYTF.

The V gene is TRBV27, the J gene TRBJ2-6; D is uncertain. The ends were cut back, 2 bases at V and 0 bases at J, with 5 bases in the middle. The CDR3 consists of 15 residues. Germline V gene data show CDR1 as MNHEY and CDR2 as SMNVEV (reference sequence). The DNA for the CDR3 is TGTGCCAGCAGTTTACAAAACTCTGGGGCCAACGTCCTGACTTTC. Its protein is CASSLQNSGANVLTF.